This TCR beta chain was observed in a study of T cell responses to AZD1222 COVID-19 vaccine. The study, taken as a whole, reports: Epitopes outside B.1.351 and B.1.1.7 mutated regions reportedly drew nearly half of spike TCRs. No repertoire was sampled before or during the peak T cell response, only after it. Clonal diversity may have been underestimated, and the donors were mostly white British, with more females than males. Vaccine-associated CD4 TCRs spanned spike, dominant at 160-218 and 743-854.

Profiling relied on immunoSEQ multiplex PCR, and the TCRdb table lists in-frame clones only, not all of them. Among tens of thousands of clones listed, roughly 87% were seen once. Of note for this clone: The antigen remains undetermined.

This sample comprised peripheral blood, obtained on day 0 of AZD1222 vaccination. This TCR was sampled from an adult in good health.

CDR3 residues: CSASTGLAGVYEQYF. The CDR3 DNA follows: TGCAGTGCTAGTACCGGACTAGCGGGAGTCTACGAGCAGTACTTC. The V gene is TRBV20-1, the J gene TRBJ2-7; 13 bases are a match to TRBD2. Looked up from germline, CDR1 is DFQATT and CDR2 is SNEGSKA (reference sequence). This CDR3 is built from 15 residues. Trimming cost V 3 bases and J 3 bases; bases outside gene matches: 5.